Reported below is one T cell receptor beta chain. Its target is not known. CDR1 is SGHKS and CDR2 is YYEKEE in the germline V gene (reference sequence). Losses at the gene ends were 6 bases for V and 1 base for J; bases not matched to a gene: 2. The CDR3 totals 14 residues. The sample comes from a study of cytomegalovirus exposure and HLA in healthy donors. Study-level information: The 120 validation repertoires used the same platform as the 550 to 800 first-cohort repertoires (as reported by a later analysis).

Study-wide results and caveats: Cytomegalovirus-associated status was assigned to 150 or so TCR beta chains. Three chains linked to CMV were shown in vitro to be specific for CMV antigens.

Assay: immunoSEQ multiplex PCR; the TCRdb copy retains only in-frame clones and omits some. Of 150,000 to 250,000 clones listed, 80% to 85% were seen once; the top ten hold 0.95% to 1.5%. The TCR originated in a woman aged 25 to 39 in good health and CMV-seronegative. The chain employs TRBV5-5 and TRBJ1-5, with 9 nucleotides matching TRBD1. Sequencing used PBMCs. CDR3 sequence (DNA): TGTGCCAGCAACACAGGGGGCAGCAATCAGCCCCAGCATTTT. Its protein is CASNTGGSNQPQHF.